This TCR beta chain was sequenced during a study of cytomegalovirus exposure and HLA in healthy donors. CDR3 length equals 16 residues. V lost 5 bases and J lost 8; bases outside the gene matches: 16. The germline CDR1 and CDR2 sequences are LNHDA and SQIVND (reference sequence). Regarding the study as a whole: Researchers had no immune exposure information except CMV serostatus available.

Notes on this clone: Its antigen is unknown.

The PCR employed 60 Vbeta primers together with 13 Jbeta primers. Method: immunoSEQ multiplex PCR; TCRdb's copy keeps in-frame clones and lacks some. This repertoire shows 95,000 or so clones, approximately 80% found once; its top ten account for around 5%. The origin of this receptor is a woman aged 35 to 49 in good health and CMV-seronegative. Sequenced: PBMCs. The chain is built from TRBV19 and TRBJ1-1, with TRBD1 identical over 8 bases. CDR3 coding DNA: TGTGCCAGTAGTTCCTCGACAGGGGCGATAACCTCCGAAGCTTTCTTT. This gives the protein CASSSSTGAITSEAFF. Together with reference TRBV19 and TRBJ1-1, the CDR3 gives the full variable domain: DGGITQSPKYLFRKEGQNVTLSCEQNLNHDAMYWYRQDPGQGLRLIYYSQIVNDFQKGDIAEGYSVSREKKESFPLTVTSAQKNPTAFYLCASSSSTGAITSEAFFGQGTRLTVV.